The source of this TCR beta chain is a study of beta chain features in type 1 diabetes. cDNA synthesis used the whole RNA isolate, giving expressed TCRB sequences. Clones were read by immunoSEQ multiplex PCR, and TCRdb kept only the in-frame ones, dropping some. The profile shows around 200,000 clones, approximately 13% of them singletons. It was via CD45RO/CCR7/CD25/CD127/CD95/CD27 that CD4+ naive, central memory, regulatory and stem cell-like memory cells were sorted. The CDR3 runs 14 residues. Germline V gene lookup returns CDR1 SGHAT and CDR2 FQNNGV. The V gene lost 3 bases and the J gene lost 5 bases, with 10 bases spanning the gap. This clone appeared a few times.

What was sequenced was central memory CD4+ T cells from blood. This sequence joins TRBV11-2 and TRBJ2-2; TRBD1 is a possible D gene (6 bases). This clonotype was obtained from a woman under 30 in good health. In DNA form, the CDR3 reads TGTGCCAGCAGCTTTTCTAGGGGGACCGGGGAGCTGTTTTTT. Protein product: CASSFSRGTGELFF. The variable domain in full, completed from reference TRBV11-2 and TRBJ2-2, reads EAGVAQSPRYKIIEKRQSVAFWCNPISGHATLYWYQQILGQGPKLLIQFQNNGVVDDSQLPKDRFSAERLKGVDSTLKIQPAKLEDSAVYLCASSFSRGTGELFFGEGSRLTVL.